Sequencing of this TCR beta chain was carried out in a study of sequential checkpoint blockade in melanoma. Study context: Both treatment sequences were followed by maintenance nivolumab.

The V end was cut by 3 bases, the J end by 3 bases, with 12 bases between. Germline lookup yields CDR1 SGDLS and CDR2 YYNGEE. This CDR3 spans 14 amino acids. This clone is medium-sized by share. Method: immunoSEQ multiplex PCR; TCRdb's copy keeps in-frame clones and lacks some. The sample has roughly 10,000 clones, 60% to 75% seen once. Treatment defined: randomized to nivolumab then ipilimumab (arm A) or the reverse (arm B). The rearrangement links TRBV9 to TRBJ1-2, with D possibly matching TRBD1 (6 bases). The sequence was collected from a human donor with melanoma. Sequencing was performed on CD8+ T cells sorted from blood (inferred from file names), taken from a patient given nivolumab and ipilimumab in sequence. CDR3 in amino acids: CASSAGQSDYGYTF. Written as DNA, the CDR3 is TGTGCCAGCAGCGCCGGACAGTCCGACTATGGCTACACCTTC. The variable domain in full, with the rest retrieved from reference TRBV9 and TRBJ1-2, is DSGVTQTPKHLITATGQRVTLRCSPRSGDLSVYWYQQSLDQGLQFLIQYYNGEERAKGNILERFSAQQFPDLHSELNLSSLELGDSALYFCASSAGQSDYGYTFGSGTRLTVV.